Following are 21 T cell receptor beta chains from one sample sequenced in a study of a mutant IDH1 vaccine in newly diagnosed glioma. Clones were read by immunoSEQ multiplex PCR, and TCRdb kept only the in-frame ones, dropping some. This repertoire shows some 55,000 clones, about 90% found once; its top ten account for roughly 5%. For these receptors, no antigen is known. Time point denoted: week 5, during vaccination. Vaccination comprised doses that each held 300 ug of mutant IDH1 20-mer peptide, plus topical imiquimod. Specimen: PBMCs, collected from a glioma patient whose treatment included an IDH1 peptide vaccine. Receptor source: a woman aged 40 to 50 with glioma.

The gene calls are TRBV5-1 and TRBJ2-2; D possibly uses TRBD1 or TRBD2 (5 bases each). V was clipped by 3 bases and J by 1 base, with 10 bases between them. The CDR3 extends over 15 amino acids. Germline CDR1 reads SGHRS; CDR2 reads YFSETQ. This CDR3 is CASSSGRQNTGELFF. The CDR3 DNA reads as TGCGCCAGCAGCTCGGGACGGCAGAACACCGGGGAGCTGTTTTTT.

The V call is TRBV19, the J call TRBJ1-4; TRBD1 is a possible D gene (6 bases). V was pared by 6 bases and J by 4 bases, with 15 bases between. From germline, CDR1 is LNHDA and CDR2 SQIVND (reference sequence). This CDR3 has 15 residues. In DNA, the CDR3 is TGTGCCAGTAGCATGTGGACAGCTCGTAATGAAAAACTGTTTTTT. The encoded protein is CASSMWTARNEKLFF.

This clone came up a few times. The chain is built from TRBV25-1 and TRBJ1-1; 12 bases are shared with TRBD1. Germline values: CDR1 MGHDK, CDR2 SYGVNS. This CDR3 spans 17 amino acids. V lost 5 bases and J lost 1; bases outside the gene matches: 8. The CDR3 bases are TGTGCCAGCAGTCCCCGGGGGACAGGGGGCTGGAACACTGAAGCTTTCTTT. Translating gives CASSPRGTGGWNTEAFF.

In DNA form, the CDR3 reads TGCGCCAGCAGCTTGGCAGACCCGAGGACCGGGGAGCTGTTTTTT. This codes for CASSLADPRTGELFF. The V call is TRBV5-1, the J call TRBJ2-2; no reliable D call. The CDR3 length is 15 residues. V lost 0 bases, J lost 5 bases, and 11 bases lay in between. Germline V gene sequence: CDR1 SGHRS, CDR2 YFSETQ. Supplemented by reference TRBV5-1 and TRBJ2-2, the full variable domain reads KAGVTQTPRYLIKTRGQQVTLSCSPISGHRSVSWYQQTPGQGLQFLFEYFSETQRNKGNFPGRFSGRQFSNSRSEMNVSTLELGDSALYLCASSLADPRTGELFFGEGSRLTVL.

The chain couples TRBV7-2 to TRBJ1-2; D perhaps matches TRBD1 (6 bases). The germline gives CDR1 SGHTA, CDR2 FQGNSA. Trimming left V 2 bases short and J 4 bases short, with 20 bases between. The CDR3 covers 17 residues. CDR3 sequence reads: CASSLNLGAWEGYGYTF. The CDR3 nucleotides read TGTGCCAGCAGCTTAAACCTGGGGGCCTGGGAAGGCTATGGCTACACCTTC.

The V call is TRBV10-3, the J call TRBJ1-5; D unresolved. The germline gives CDR1 ENHRY, CDR2 SYGVKD. CDR3 length: 13 amino acids. With 4 bases removed from V and 1 base from J, the gap between germline ends came to 5 bases. The CDR3 DNA follows: TGTGCCATCAGTGCCCAGAGCAATCAGCCCCAGCATTTT. As protein: CAISAQSNQPQHF.

The rearrangement joins TRBV4-1 to TRBJ1-1; TRBD1 is a possible D gene (5 bases). Trimming left V 0 bases short and J 0 bases short, with 17 bases between. Per germline, CDR1 MGHRA and CDR2 YSYEKL. The CDR3 runs to 18 residues. The CDR3 spells CASSQDPPTTAMNTEAFF. CDR3 sequence (DNA): TGCGCCAGCAGCCAAGATCCCCCGACGACAGCCATGAACACTGAAGCTTTCTTT.

The DNA of the CDR3 is TGTGCCAGCTCGGGTCGGCGGTCCTGGGACAATGAGCAGTTCTTC. Translating gives CASSGRRSWDNEQFF. The rearrangement joins TRBV2 to TRBJ2-1; D remains ambiguous. Trimming cost V 8 bases and J 5 bases, with 19 bases left between them. Germline V CDR1 and CDR2: SNHLY, FYNNEI. This CDR3 region has 15 residues.

The J gene is TRBJ2-1, the V gene TRBV5-1; D is undetermined. The CDR3 totals 12 residues. Trimming removed 4 bases at V and 6 bases at J, with 8 bases between. CDR1 and CDR2 from the germline V gene are SGHRS and YFSETQ. For the CDR3, the DNA is TGCGCCAGCAGCCTAAACTCCAATGAGCAGTTCTTC. Residues: CASSLNSNEQFF.

This sequence joins TRBV13 and TRBJ2-7; a weak D match, TRBD1 (5 bases). Germline V gene lookup returns CDR1 PRHDT and CDR2 FYEKMQ (reference sequence). V was shortened by 5 bases and J by 5 bases, with 13 bases between the two germline ends. The CDR3 covers 13 residues. CDR3 in DNA: TGTGCCAGCAGCGTATCCAGGGTTGACGAGCAGTACTTC. It is translated as CASSVSRVDEQYF.

The V and J genes are TRBV18 and TRBJ2-7; a possible D gene is TRBD1 (6 bases). Germline V gene sequence: CDR1 KGHSH, CDR2 LQKENI. The CDR3 is made up of 14 amino acids. V gave up 3 bases and J gave up 5 bases, with 14 bases separating them. The CDR3 reads CASSPGNRVHEQYF. The CDR3 bases are TGTGCCAGCTCACCGGGCAACAGGGTTCACGAGCAGTACTTC.

The table lists this clone with a count of one. This sample includes further DNA sequences coding for the same CDR3. The chain links TRBV6-5 to TRBJ1-1; 7 bases match TRBD1. Trimming cost V 2 bases and J 4 bases; bases outside gene matches: 4. The germline CDR1 and CDR2 sequences are MNHEY and SVGAGI. The CDR3 has 14 residues. The CDR3 DNA follows: TGTGCCAGCAGTTACAGACAGGGCGGCACTGAAGCTTTCTTT. This sequence encodes CASSYRQGGTEAFF.

This rearrangement joins TRBV19 to TRBJ2-3; 13 bases are a match to TRBD2. CDR3 length equals 17 residues. Per the germline V gene, CDR1 is LNHDA and CDR2 is SQIVND (reference sequence). Trimming cost V 8 bases and J 4 bases; bases outside gene matches: 12. The CDR3 nucleotides read TGTGCCAGTTGGAAGGGGACTAGCGGGACCGGGGCAGATACGCAGTATTTT. Translated: CASWKGTSGTGADTQYF.

This sequence joins TRBV5-1 and TRBJ1-4; no definite D call. Between the trimmed V and J ends, which lost 2 bases and 4 bases, there was a span of 9 bases. Germline CDR1 is SGHRS and CDR2 is YFSETQ. The CDR3 is made up of 14 amino acids. The DNA for the CDR3 is TGCGCCAGCAGCTTAAAAGCGGGTAATGAAAAACTGTTTTTT. Amino acids: CASSLKAGNEKLFF.

The rearrangement uses TRBV7-2 and TRBJ1-5, with TRBD1 matching over 10 bases. The germline V gene has CDR1 SGHTA and CDR2 FQGNSA. V lost 2 bases, J lost 4 bases, and 5 bases stayed unmatched. This CDR3 comprises 16 residues. CDR3 coding DNA: TGTGCCAGCAGCTTAAGGGGACAGGGGTGGAATCAGCCCCAGCATTTT. This encodes CASSLRGQGWNQPQHF.

The chain carries TRBV5-8 and TRBJ2-7; unclear D gene. Germline CDR1 is SGHTS and CDR2 is YDEGEE. The V gene lost 1 base and the J gene lost 1 base, with 9 bases spanning the gap. CDR3 length: 14 residues. CDR3: CASSLWTVSYEQYF. CDR3 DNA: TGTGCCAGCAGCTTGTGGACGGTGTCCTACGAGCAGTACTTC.

V gene TRBV29-1 combines with J gene TRBJ2-2; 12 bases are a match to TRBD2. This CDR3 spans 17 amino acids. V shed 5 bases and J 7 bases; nucleotides not matched to a gene: 14. Germline V lookup: CDR1 SQVTM, CDR2 ANQGSEA. CDR3 nucleotides: TGCAGCGTTAAGAGTCTTCGACTAGCGGGAGTGGACGGGGAGCTGTTTTTT. Its protein is CSVKSLRLAGVDGELFF.

This clone was detected once. J is TRBJ2-5 and V is TRBV6-5, with 8 bases fitting TRBD1. This CDR3 is 14 amino acids long. Germline lookup yields CDR1 MNHEY and CDR2 SVGAGI. V trimming: 6 bases; J trimming: 2 bases; junction bases outside the gene matches: 5. CDR3 sequence (DNA): TGTGCCAGCAGAAGACAGGGGCGGCAAGAGACCCAGTACTTC. The encoded protein is CASRRQGRQETQYF.

The CDR3 loop reads CASRRSGSYGYTF. CDR3 in DNA: TGTGCCAGCAGGCGTAGCGGAAGCTATGGCTACACCTTC. The chain has TRBV6-5 and TRBJ1-2; no clear D. From germline, CDR1 is MNHEY and CDR2 SVGAGI. V was trimmed by 6 bases and J by 4 bases, leaving 12 bases between them. The CDR3 extends over 13 amino acids.

The chain's CDR3 is CASSLVGVHEQYF. DNA for the CDR3: TGTGCCAGCAGCTTGGTTGGGGTCCACGAGCAGTACTTC. The rearrangement uses TRBV5-4 and TRBJ2-7; D is uncertain. V lost 0 bases, J lost 5 bases, and 9 bases lay in between. The CDR3 spans 13 residues. Germline V gives CDR1 SGHNT, CDR2 YYREEE (reference sequence).

The V and J genes are TRBV5-1 and TRBJ2-4; 9 positions agree with TRBD1. CDR3 size: 15 residues. Germline V gives CDR1 SGHRS, CDR2 YFSETQ. V lost 4 bases, J lost 7 bases, and 9 bases stayed unmatched. CDR3 region: CASSIGPGQGNIQYF. CDR3 bases: TGCGCCAGCAGCATTGGCCCCGGACAGGGGAACATTCAGTACTTC.